These 4 T cell receptor beta chains share one sample of origin, sequenced in a study of shared clonotypes between healthy human individuals. Clones were read by immunoSEQ multiplex PCR, and TCRdb kept only the in-frame ones, dropping some. The sample contains about 2.4 million clones, around nine tenths of which appear only once. Sequencing input: naive CD4+ T cells sorted from blood. Subset denoted: CD45RA+ positively selected. These receptors were taken from a man aged 18 to 29 in good health.

The chain links TRBV30 to TRBJ1-6, with 9 bases aligning to TRBD1. Germline trimming cut 7 bases from V and 7 bases from J; bases unmatched to any gene: 5. The length of the CDR3 is 13 residues. Germline V CDR1 and CDR2: GTSNPN, SVGIG (reference sequence). The CDR3 is CASPGQGNSPLHF. DNA for the CDR3: TGTGCCTCTCCGGGACAGGGAAATTCACCCCTCCACTTT.

The chain has TRBV9 and TRBJ2-5; TRBD1 agrees at 8 bases. CDR3 length equals 15 residues. The germline CDR1 and CDR2 sequences are SGDLS and YYNGEE. The V gene end was trimmed by 1 base and the J gene end by 4 bases; junction bases not matched to a gene: 6. The CDR3 loop is CASSVQGALGETQYF. The CDR3 coding sequence is TGTGCCAGCAGCGTACAGGGGGCCCTGGGAGAGACCCAGTACTTC.

V usage is TRBV6-1 and J usage is TRBJ2-7; 9 nucleotides line up with TRBD1. The germline gives CDR1 MNHNS, CDR2 SASEGT. With V trimmed by 6 bases and J by 4 bases, 7 bases remained unmatched. This CDR3 is 14 amino acids long. The CDR3 spells CASRGGQGRYEQYF. CDR3 in DNA: TGTGCCAGCAGAGGGGGACAGGGAAGGTACGAGCAGTACTTC.

The V and J genes are TRBV4-1 and TRBJ1-1; no reliable D call. The V gene's germline CDR1 is MGHRA and CDR2 YSYEKL. The V end was cut by 3 bases, the J end by 2 bases, with 7 bases between. The CDR3 runs 13 residues. CDR3 residues: CASSQATNTEAFF. In DNA form, the CDR3 reads TGCGCCAGCAGCCAGGCCACTAACACTGAAGCTTTCTTT.